A single TCR beta chain is shown here with its context. Antigen unknown. This sample was taken from a study of cytomegalovirus exposure and HLA in healthy donors. PCR involved 60 Vbeta and 13 Jbeta primers. Assay used: immunoSEQ multiplex PCR; TCRdb lists only in-frame clones, some missing. The sample includes some 120,000 clones, about 80% seen only once; the top ten take about 1.8%. Study results and caveats: Reported results showed that the classifier diagnosed cytomegalovirus status with high specificity and sensitivity. An apparent linkage of common viral pathogens to several of the most significant clusters emerged in a later analysis. What was likely a sequencing artifact was a cluster of highly shared sequence variants.

The receptor was derived from a man aged 18-30 years in good health and CMV-seronegative. The sequencing sample was made of PBMCs.

In DNA form, the CDR3 reads TGTGCCAGCAGCTTGGGCATAGAATTTTACAATGAGCAGTTCTTC. Its translation: CASSLGIEFYNEQFF. The chain combines TRBV5-6 with TRBJ2-1; D not certain. Germline CDR1 SGHDT, CDR2 YYEEEE. The V gene lost 0 bases and the J gene lost 4 bases, with 11 bases spanning the gap. This CDR3 has 15 residues.